This TCR beta chain was recorded in a study of shared T cell receptors in the human thymus. Some clones are missing from TCRdb's copy, which holds only in-frame ones; the method was immunoSEQ multiplex PCR. Of about 730,000 clones in the sample, approximately 83% were seen once. The V segment lost 5 bases and the J segment 2 bases; nucleotides outside the gene matches: 12. The CDR3 runs 17 residues. Germline CDR1 and CDR2: MDHEN and SYDVKM. These sequences were also reported in another study, on human thymus T cells. From that report: Obtained as resections during corrective heart surgery, the thymus tissue was then studied.

The receptor's source is a girl in the first two years of life with a congenital heart defect. The genes are TRBV28 and TRBJ2-3, with 8 positions matching TRBD2. Sequencing was carried out using thymocytes. CDR3 coding DNA: TGTGCCAGCAGTCTCATAGGACCCGGGGGGGCCACAGATACGCAGTATTTT. It encodes CASSLIGPGGATDTQYF.